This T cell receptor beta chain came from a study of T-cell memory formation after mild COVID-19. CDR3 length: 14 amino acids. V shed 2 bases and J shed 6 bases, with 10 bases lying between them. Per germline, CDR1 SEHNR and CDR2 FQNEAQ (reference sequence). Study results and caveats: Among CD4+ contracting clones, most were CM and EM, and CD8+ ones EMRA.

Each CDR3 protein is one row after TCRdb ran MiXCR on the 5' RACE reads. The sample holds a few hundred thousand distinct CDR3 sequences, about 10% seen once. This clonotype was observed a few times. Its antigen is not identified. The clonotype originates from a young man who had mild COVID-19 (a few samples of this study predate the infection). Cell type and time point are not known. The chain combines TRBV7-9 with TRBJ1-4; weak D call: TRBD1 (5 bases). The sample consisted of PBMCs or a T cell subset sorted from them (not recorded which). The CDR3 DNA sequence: TGTGCCAGCAGCTTACAGGGCCCTTATGAAAAACTGTTTTTT. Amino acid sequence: CASSLQGPYEKLFF. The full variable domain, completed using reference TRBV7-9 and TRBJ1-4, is DTGVSQNPRHKITKRGQNVTFRCDPISEHNRLYWYRQTLGQGPEFLTYFQNEAQLEKSRLLSDRFSAERPKGSFSTLEIQRTEQGDSAMYLCASSLQGPYEKLFFGSGTQLSVL.